This is a list of T cell receptor beta chains from one sample in a study of T-cell memory formation after mild COVID-19. MiXCR, run by TCRdb on the 5' RACE reads, gives a single entry per CDR3 protein. The sample holds roughly 450,000 distinct CDR3 sequences, roughly 20% seen once. Sequencing used PBMCs or a T cell subset sorted from them (not recorded which). These receptors originate from an adult woman who had mild COVID-19 (a few samples of this study predate the infection). Cell type and time point are not known. Both conserved end residues are part of each CDR3. Fields, in order: V gene, J gene, D gene, clone size, CDR3 DNA, CDR3 protein. The D gene is left open where the match is weak. Rows may omit the clone size; those that give it use once, few, many or a size class.

>TRBV5-1|TRBJ2-3|TRBD2|-
TGCGCCAGCAGCCCGATGCCCTCTCTGGCGGGGGGGCAGGGTACGCAGTATTTT
CASSPMPSLAGGQGTQYF
>TRBV25-1|TRBJ2-3|-|many
TGTGCCAGCGGGGAGGCTAGTAACACAGATACGCAGTATTTT
CASGEASNTDTQYF
>TRBV5-1|TRBJ1-5|-|-
TGCGCCAGCAGCTTGTGGGGCCCGGGAGGTCAGCCCCAGCATTTT
CASSLWGPGGQPQHF
>TRBV20-1|TRBJ2-7|TRBD2|many
TGCAGTGCAGATCCTAGCGGGGGCCGCTACGAGCAGTACTTC
CSADPSGGRYEQYF
>TRBV7-8|TRBJ2-2|-|-
TGTGCCAGCACCAGGAGAGGGGTCATCAGCCCGGGACAGAACACCGGGGAGCTGTTTTTT
CASTRRGVISPGQNTGELFF
>TRBV10-3|TRBJ2-7|TRBD1|many
TGTGCCATCAGTGGGGGAAGACAGGGATTCACCTACGAGCAGTACTTC
CAISGGRQGFTYEQYF
>TRBV4-3|TRBJ2-7|-|-
TGCGCCAGCAGCCAAGATTATCCGGGACGGACCTCCTACGAGCAGTACTTC
CASSQDYPGRTSYEQYF
>TRBV5-1|TRBJ1-3|-|-
TGCGCCAGCAGCCGGACGGGACTAGGTACACCCTCTGGAAACACCATATATTTT
CASSRTGLGTPSGNTIYF
>TRBV20-1|TRBJ1-2|-|few
TGCAGTGCTGACGACACAGGGCCCGGCTATGGCTACACCTTC
CSADDTGPGYGYTF
>TRBV7-9|TRBJ2-7|TRBD1|few
TGTGCCAGCAGCGAAGGTGTAGGGGGCCCCTACGAGCAGTACTTC
CASSEGVGGPYEQYF
>TRBV4-2|TRBJ2-1|TRBD1|-
TGTGCCAGCAGCCAAGGACAGGGGCGAGATGAGCAGTTCTTC
CASSQGQGRDEQFF
>TRBV5-1|TRBJ2-3|TRBD2|many
TGCGCCAGCAGCTCGGGACTAGCTAGCACAGATACGCAGTATTTT
CASSSGLASTDTQYF
>TRBV4-1|TRBJ1-2|-|few
TGCGCCAGCAGCACAGGCCTGTATGGCTACACCTTC
CASSTGLYGYTF
>TRBV2|TRBJ2-2|TRBD2|few
TGTGCCAGCAGACTAGCGGGAGTTTCGGCCGGGGAGCTGTTTTTT
CASRLAGVSAGELFF
>TRBV6-2/TRBV6-3|TRBJ2-1|-|-
TGTGCCAGCAGTTACCCGCCTGACAATGAGCAGTTCTTC
CASSYPPDNEQFF
>TRBV11-2|TRBJ2-3|-|few
TGTGCCAGCAGCTTAGGGCCAGTGAGCACAGATACGCAGTATTTT
CASSLGPVSTDTQYF
>TRBV5-1|TRBJ1-1|TRBD1|few
TGCGCCAGCAGCTCCCAAACAGGGGGAGGCACTGAAGCTTTCTTT
CASSSQTGGGTEAFF
>TRBV7-6|TRBJ2-1|TRBD2|-
TGTGCCAGCAGCTTAGCGCTTAGGACTAGCGGGGCGCGGACCTACAATGAGCAGTTCTTC
CASSLALRTSGARTYNEQFF
>TRBV6-5|TRBJ1-1|-|few
TGTGCCAGCAGTTACTCTTTTACAGTGAACACTGAAGCTTTCTTT
CASSYSFTVNTEAFF
>TRBV29-1|TRBJ2-1|TRBD2|-
TGCAGCGTGGGAGCGGGAGGCGGCATTTATGAGCAGTTCTTC
CSVGAGGGIYEQFF
>TRBV3-1|TRBJ2-3|-|many
TGTGCCAGCAGCCAGAAGCCGGGAAATTTGTTTCCAGATACGCAGTATTTT
CASSQKPGNLFPDTQYF
>TRBV12-3/TRBV12-4|TRBJ2-1|TRBD1|-
TGTGCCAGCACCGACGCAGGGGGCCTAACCCGTAGTGAGCAGTTCTTC
CASTDAGGLTRSEQFF
>TRBV6-5|TRBJ2-1|-|-
TGTGCCAGCAGTTACAAGAGCTCCTACAATGAGCAGTTCTTC
CASSYKSSYNEQFF
>TRBV11-2|TRBJ2-2|-|-
TGTGCCAGCAGCTTTGGTTGGAGGGCGAACACCGGGGAGCTGTTTTTT
CASSFGWRANTGELFF
>TRBV7-9|TRBJ2-4|-|few
TGTGCCAGCAGCCTGGTACAGGGTGGAGGGGCCAAAAACATTCAGTACTTC
CASSLVQGGGAKNIQYF
>TRBV2|TRBJ2-2|-|-
TGTGCCAGCAGGTCCCGGGACCAGAACACCGGGGAGCTGTTTTTT
CASRSRDQNTGELFF
>TRBV7-2|TRBJ1-2|-|few
TGTGCCAGCAGCTTAGATGGGGGTTGGAGGGGCGGCTACACCTTC
CASSLDGGWRGGYTF
>TRBV7-9|TRBJ1-6|-|few
TGTGCCAGCAGTCGCCGGGACGGGGATTCACCCCTCCACTTT
CASSRRDGDSPLHF
>TRBV5-8|TRBJ2-7|TRBD2|-
TGTGCCAGCAGCTCGGGACTAGCGGAGGTCTCCTACGAGCAGTACTTC
CASSSGLAEVSYEQYF
>TRBV24-1|TRBJ2-2|-|few
TGTGCCACCAGTGATCCTACAGGGAAGGACACCGGGGAGCTGTTTTTT
CATSDPTGKDTGELFF
>TRBV2|TRBJ2-7|TRBD1|-
TGTGCCAGCAGGGAGGGACAGGGCGACGAGCAGTACTTC
CASREGQGDEQYF
>TRBV27|TRBJ2-3|-|-
TGTGCCAGCAGGGAACGGCGGGGCCGCACAGATACGCAGTATTTT
CASRERRGRTDTQYF
>TRBV20-1|TRBJ2-5|-|-
TGCAGGGCCCCCCTGACGGGGGAGACCCAGTACTTC
CRAPLTGETQYF
>TRBV20-1|TRBJ2-7|-|few
TGCAGTGCTAGAGATCACGGGGGCGGAGGGACCGTCTACGAGCAGTACTTC
CSARDHGGGGTVYEQYF
>TRBV7-8|TRBJ2-7|TRBD2|few
TGTGCCAGCAGCTTAAGGCCGGGGACTAGCGGGGATAGCTCCTACGAGCAGTACTTC
CASSLRPGTSGDSSYEQYF
>TRBV5-1|TRBJ2-3|-|-
TGCGCCAGCAGCCTCCAGACAGGCACAGATACGCAGTATTTT
CASSLQTGTDTQYF
>TRBV9|TRBJ2-3|-|few
TGTGCCAGCAGCGAAAACCGGGACTTGGCCGGGGAAGATACGCAGTATTTT
CASSENRDLAGEDTQYF
>TRBV5-1|TRBJ2-1|-|-
TGCGCCAGCAGCTTGAGTCCGGAGGGCCAGTCCTACAATGAGCAGTTCTTC
CASSLSPEGQSYNEQFF
>TRBV5-1|TRBJ2-5|-|-
TGCGCCAGCAGCTATCGTGGCGGGAACCAAGAGACCCAGTACTTC
CASSYRGGNQETQYF
>TRBV7-2|TRBJ1-2|TRBD1|-
TGTGCCAGCAGCCTGACCGGGACAGGGATCCTAGAGGGCTACACCTTC
CASSLTGTGILEGYTF
>TRBV24-1|TRBJ2-1|-|once
TGTGCCACCGGGGGGGGCTGGGGGGTCTACAATGAGCAGTTCTTC
CATGGGWGVYNEQFF
>TRBV25-1|TRBJ1-2|TRBD1|-
TGTGCCAGCAGTGAATGGGGGCAGGGGGGTAACTATGGCTACACCTTC
CASSEWGQGGNYGYTF
>TRBV25-1|TRBJ2-7|TRBD2|-
TGCCCCTGGGGGGGGTCCCACGAGCAGTACTTC
CPWGGSHEQYF
>TRBV4-1|TRBJ1-6|-|-
TGCGCCAGCAGCCAAGTTAACAGGCCTAATTCACCCCTCCACTTT
CASSQVNRPNSPLHF
>TRBV7-9|TRBJ2-3|-|-
TGTGCCCCGGAGGATGGGGGTACGCAGTATTTT
CAPEDGGTQYF
>TRBV2|TRBJ2-3|-|-
TGTGCCAGCAGTGCTAGGAACCTTTTTGTGACGGGCACAGATACGCAGTATTTT
CASSARNLFVTGTDTQYF
>TRBV12-3/TRBV12-4|TRBJ2-2|-|-
TGTGCCAGCAGTTTCGGAGCGGCCACCGGGGAGCTGTTTTTT
CASSFGAATGELFF
>TRBV14|TRBJ2-1|-|few
TGTGCCAGCAGAAAAGGCGGACGGGCTGTGTATGAGCAGTTCTTC
CASRKGGRAVYEQFF
>TRBV7-6|TRBJ2-5|TRBD1|few
TGTGCCAGCAGCTTAGCAGGACAGGGGAAAGAGACCCAGTACTTC
CASSLAGQGKETQYF
>TRBV6-2/TRBV6-3|TRBJ1-1|-|-
TGTGCCAGCAGATCCGGACAGTGGGCTTTCTTT
CASRSGQWAFF
>TRBV3-1|TRBJ2-1|TRBD2|few
TGTGCCAGCAGCCACCATGGGGGGGGGAGTGAGCAGTTCTTC
CASSHHGGGSEQFF
>TRBV5-1|TRBJ2-7|TRBD2|-
TGCGCCAGCAGCCCTCGGGCTAGCGGGAACGACGAGCAGTACTTC
CASSPRASGNDEQYF
>TRBV6-6|TRBJ2-1|-|few
TGTGCCAGCAGATCACGTGCCTACAATGAGCAGTTCTTC
CASRSRAYNEQFF
>TRBV21-1|TRBJ1-6|-|-
TGTGCCAGCAGCAAAGAGGTCGACAGGCTGCAACCTGGTAATTCACCCCTCCACTTT
CASSKEVDRLQPGNSPLHF
>TRBV20-1|TRBJ2-2|TRBD2|-
TGCAGTGCGACTTCTAGCGGGAGAGCGAACGGGGAGCTGTTTTTT
CSATSSGRANGELFF
>TRBV6-6|TRBJ1-5|-|-
TGTGCCAGCAGTAAATGGGGAAACGATCAGCCCCAGCATTTT
CASSKWGNDQPQHF
>TRBV7-9|TRBJ1-5|-|many
TGTGCCAGCAGCTGGGGCCCTCAGCCCCAGCATTTT
CASSWGPQPQHF
>TRBV7-9|TRBJ2-7|-|-
TGTGCCAGCAGCCCCCAGCCGGACAGCTACGAGCAGTACTTC
CASSPQPDSYEQYF